These T cell receptor beta chains were read from a single sample in a study of PD-L1 blockade in urothelial cancer. Sequencing used immunoSEQ multiplex PCR; TCRdb keeps in-frame clones, though not all of them. The sample lists about 52,000 clones; under 90% were seen once. Sequenced material: PBMCs, taken around atezolizumab (anti-PD-L1) treatment. These receptors were collected from a man aged 35-49 years with urothelial cancer. CDR3s include the opening cysteine and the closing phenylalanine or tryptophan. The D gene is left open where the match is weak. Clone size is stated in some rows and not others, as once, few, many or a class when expanded.

CDR3nt,CDR3aa,v_gene,j_gene,abundance,d_gene
TGTGCCAGCAGAGACAGGGGACCAAAAGAGACCCAGTACTTC,CASRDRGPKETQYF,TRBV6-5,TRBJ2-5,.,TRBD1
TGTGCCAGCAGCTTGGTTCGCGGGAGGGCCAGCGCAGATACGCAGTATTTT,CASSLVRGRASADTQYF,TRBV5-6,TRBJ2-3,.,TRBD2
TGTGCCAGCAGCCCGGGGACAGGGGCCCACGAGCAGTACTTC,CASSPGTGAHEQYF,TRBV5-6,TRBJ2-7,.,TRBD1
TGTGCCAGCAGCTTCCCCGGGAGAGACACCGGGGAGCTGTTTTTT,CASSFPGRDTGELFF,TRBV11-1,TRBJ2-2,.,.
TGCGCTAGCAGCCCAGCTGAAGGACAGATGAACACTGAAGCTTTCTTT,CASSPAEGQMNTEAFF,TRBV5-1,TRBJ1-1,.,.
TGTGCCATCATGCAGGGGTCCTACGAGCAGTACTTC,CAIMQGSYEQYF,TRBV10-3,TRBJ2-7,.,.
TGTGCCAGCAGCGGGACTACCCAAGAGACCCAGTACTTC,CASSGTTQETQYF,TRBV7-3,TRBJ2-5,few,TRBD2
TGTGCCATCAGCGCTATACAGGGGGCCGACTACGAGCAGTACTTC,CAISAIQGADYEQYF,TRBV10-3,TRBJ2-7,.,TRBD1
TGTGCCAGCAGCCCCTTAACGGGAAACTATGGCTACACCTTC,CASSPLTGNYGYTF,TRBV9,TRBJ1-2,.,.
TGTGCCAGCAACCAACTAGCGGGAAACACCGGGGAGCTGTTTTTT,CASNQLAGNTGELFF,TRBV28,TRBJ2-2,once,TRBD2
TGTGCCATCCGTGAGAAAGAGGGAACAGATACGCAGTATTTT,CAIREKEGTDTQYF,TRBV28,TRBJ2-3,.,.
TGTGCCAGCGTAACAGGATTCCCGAACACTGAAGCTTTCTTT,CASVTGFPNTEAFF,TRBV6-5,TRBJ1-1,.,.